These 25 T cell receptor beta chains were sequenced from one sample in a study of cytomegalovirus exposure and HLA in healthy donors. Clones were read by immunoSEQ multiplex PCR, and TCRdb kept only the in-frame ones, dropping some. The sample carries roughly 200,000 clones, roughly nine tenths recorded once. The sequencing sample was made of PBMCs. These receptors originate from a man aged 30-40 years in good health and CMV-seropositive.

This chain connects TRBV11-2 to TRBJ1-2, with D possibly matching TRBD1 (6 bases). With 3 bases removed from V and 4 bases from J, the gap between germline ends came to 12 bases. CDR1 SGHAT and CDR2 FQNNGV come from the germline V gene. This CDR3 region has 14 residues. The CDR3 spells CASSLDSTFYGYTF. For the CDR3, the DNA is TGTGCCAGCAGCTTGGACAGTACCTTCTATGGCTACACCTTC.

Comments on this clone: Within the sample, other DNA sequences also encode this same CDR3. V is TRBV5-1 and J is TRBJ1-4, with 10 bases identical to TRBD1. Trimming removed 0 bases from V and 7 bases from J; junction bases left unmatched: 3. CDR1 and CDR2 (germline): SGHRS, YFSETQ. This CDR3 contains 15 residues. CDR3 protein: CASSLVGQGSEKLFF. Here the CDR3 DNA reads TGCGCCAGCAGCTTGGTGGGACAGGGGAGTGAAAAACTGTTTTTT.

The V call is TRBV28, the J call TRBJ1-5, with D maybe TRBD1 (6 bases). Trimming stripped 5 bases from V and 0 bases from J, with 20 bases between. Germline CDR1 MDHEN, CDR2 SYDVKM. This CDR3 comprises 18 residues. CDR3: CASSGLGRGSHSNQPQHF. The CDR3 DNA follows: TGTGCCAGCAGTGGCCTCGGAAGGGGGAGTCATAGCAATCAGCCCCAGCATTTT.

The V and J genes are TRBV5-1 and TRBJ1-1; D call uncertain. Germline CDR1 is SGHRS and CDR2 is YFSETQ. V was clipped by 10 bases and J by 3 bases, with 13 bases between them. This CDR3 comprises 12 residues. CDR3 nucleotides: TGCGCCTCCTCCCGCGGGGACACTGAAGCTTTCTTT. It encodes CASSRGDTEAFF.

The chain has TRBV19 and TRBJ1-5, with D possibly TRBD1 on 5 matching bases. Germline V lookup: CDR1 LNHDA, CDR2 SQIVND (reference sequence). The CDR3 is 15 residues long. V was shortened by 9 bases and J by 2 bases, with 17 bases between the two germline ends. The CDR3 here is CARHAPKQGNQPQHF. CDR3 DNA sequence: TGTGCCAGGCACGCCCCCAAACAGGGCAATCAGCCCCAGCATTTT. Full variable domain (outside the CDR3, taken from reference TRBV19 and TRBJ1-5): DGGITQSPKYLFRKEGQNVTLSCEQNLNHDAMYWYRQDPGQGLRLIYYSQIVNDFQKGDIAEGYSVSREKKESFPLTVTSAQKNPTAFYLCARHAPKQGNQPQHFGDGTRLSIL.

The CDR3 DNA sequence: TGTGCCAGCAGCTCAGTGGGCCGTAAGACTGAAGCTTTCTTT. Its translation is CASSSVGRKTEAFF. J is TRBJ1-1 and V is TRBV7-8; no reliable D call. CDR3 size: 14 residues. V was cut by 4 bases and J by 5 bases, with 14 bases left in between. Germline V gives CDR1 SGHVS, CDR2 FQNEAQ.

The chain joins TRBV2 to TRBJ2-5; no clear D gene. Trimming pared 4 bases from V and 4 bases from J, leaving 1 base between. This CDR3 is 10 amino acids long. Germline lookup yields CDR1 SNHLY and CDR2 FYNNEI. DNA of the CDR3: TGTGCCAGCAGTGTAGAGACCCAGTACTTC. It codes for CASSVETQYF.

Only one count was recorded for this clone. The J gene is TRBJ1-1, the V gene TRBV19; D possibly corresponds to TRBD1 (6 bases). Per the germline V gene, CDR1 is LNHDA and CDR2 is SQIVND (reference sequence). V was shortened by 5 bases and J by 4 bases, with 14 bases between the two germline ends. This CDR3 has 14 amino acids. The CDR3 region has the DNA TGTGCCAGTAGTTATGGGGGCCCGGGCACTGAAGCTTTCTTT. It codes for CASSYGGPGTEAFF.

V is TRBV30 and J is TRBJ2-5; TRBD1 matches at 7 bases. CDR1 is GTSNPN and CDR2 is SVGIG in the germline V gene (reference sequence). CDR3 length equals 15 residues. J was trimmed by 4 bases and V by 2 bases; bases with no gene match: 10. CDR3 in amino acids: CAWSPDLTGVETQYF. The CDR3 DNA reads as TGTGCCTGGAGTCCCGACCTCACAGGGGTAGAGACCCAGTACTTC.

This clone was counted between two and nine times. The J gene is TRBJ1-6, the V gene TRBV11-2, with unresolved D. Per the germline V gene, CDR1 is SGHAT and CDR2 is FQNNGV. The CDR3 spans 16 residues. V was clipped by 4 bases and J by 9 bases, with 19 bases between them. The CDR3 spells CASSYGWADWGSPLHF. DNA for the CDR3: TGTGCCAGCAGCTACGGTTGGGCCGATTGGGGTTCACCCCTCCACTTT.

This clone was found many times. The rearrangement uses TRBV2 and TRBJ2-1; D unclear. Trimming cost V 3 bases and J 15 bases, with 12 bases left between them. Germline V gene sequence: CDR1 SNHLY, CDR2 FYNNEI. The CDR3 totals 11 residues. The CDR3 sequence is CASSDVPPGFF. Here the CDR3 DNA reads TGTGCCAGCAGTGACGTCCCGCCGGGGTTCTTC.

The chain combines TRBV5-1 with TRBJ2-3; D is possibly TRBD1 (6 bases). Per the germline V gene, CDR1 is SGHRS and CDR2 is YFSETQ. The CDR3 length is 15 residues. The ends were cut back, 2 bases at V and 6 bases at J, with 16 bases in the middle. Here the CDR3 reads CASSFSPRGSDTQYF. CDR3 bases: TGCGCCAGCAGCTTTTCGCCCAGGGGAAGCGATACGCAGTATTTT. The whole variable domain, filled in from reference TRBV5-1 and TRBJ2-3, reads KAGVTQTPRYLIKTRGQQVTLSCSPISGHRSVSWYQQTPGQGLQFLFEYFSETQRNKGNFPGRFSGRQFSNSRSEMNVSTLELGDSALYLCASSFSPRGSDTQYFGPGTRLTVL.

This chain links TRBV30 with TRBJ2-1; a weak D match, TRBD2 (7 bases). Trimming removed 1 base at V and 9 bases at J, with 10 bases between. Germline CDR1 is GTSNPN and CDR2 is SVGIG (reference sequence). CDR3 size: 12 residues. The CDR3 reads CAWSGGGLEQFF. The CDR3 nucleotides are TGTGCCTGGAGTGGGGGGGGGCTTGAGCAGTTCTTC. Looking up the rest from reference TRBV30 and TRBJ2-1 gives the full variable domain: SQTIHQWPATLVQPVGSPLSLECTVEGTSNPNLYWYRQAAGRGLQLLFYSVGIGQISSEVPQNLSASRPQDRQFILSSKKLLLSDSGFYLCAWSGGGLEQFFGPGTRLTVL.

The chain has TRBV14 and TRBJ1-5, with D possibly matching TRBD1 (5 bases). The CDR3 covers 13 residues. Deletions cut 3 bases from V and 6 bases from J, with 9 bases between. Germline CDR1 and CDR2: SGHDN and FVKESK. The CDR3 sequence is CASSQGPSQPQHF. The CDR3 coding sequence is TGTGCCAGCAGCCAGGGGCCTAGTCAGCCCCAGCATTTT.

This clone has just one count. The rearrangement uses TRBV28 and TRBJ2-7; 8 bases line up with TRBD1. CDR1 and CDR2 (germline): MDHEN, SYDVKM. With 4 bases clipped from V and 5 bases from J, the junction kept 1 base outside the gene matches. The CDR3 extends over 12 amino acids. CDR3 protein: CASSSGQDEQYF. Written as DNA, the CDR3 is TGTGCCAGCAGTTCGGGACAGGACGAGCAGTACTTC.

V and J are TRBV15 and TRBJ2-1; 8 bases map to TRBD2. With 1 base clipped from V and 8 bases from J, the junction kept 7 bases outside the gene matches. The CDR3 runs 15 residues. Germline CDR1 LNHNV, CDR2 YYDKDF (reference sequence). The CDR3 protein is CATSRAGGGAHEQFF. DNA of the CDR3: TGTGCCACCAGCAGAGCGGGAGGGGGTGCGCATGAGCAGTTCTTC.

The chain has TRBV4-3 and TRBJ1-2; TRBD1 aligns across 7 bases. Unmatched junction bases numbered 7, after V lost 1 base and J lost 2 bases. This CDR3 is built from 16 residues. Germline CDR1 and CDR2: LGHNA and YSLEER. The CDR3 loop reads CASSQAVTQGNYGYTF. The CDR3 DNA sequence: TGCGCCAGCAGCCAAGCGGTTACACAGGGGAACTATGGCTACACCTTC.

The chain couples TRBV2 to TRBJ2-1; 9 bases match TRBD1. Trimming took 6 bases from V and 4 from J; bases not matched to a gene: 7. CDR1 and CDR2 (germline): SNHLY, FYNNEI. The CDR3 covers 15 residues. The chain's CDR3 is CASSGTGGRYNEQFF. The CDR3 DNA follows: TGTGCCAGCAGCGGAACAGGGGGCCGTTACAATGAGCAGTTCTTC.

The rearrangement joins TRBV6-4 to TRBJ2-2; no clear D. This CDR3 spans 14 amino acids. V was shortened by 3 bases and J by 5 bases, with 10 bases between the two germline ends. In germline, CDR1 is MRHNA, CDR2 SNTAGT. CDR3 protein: CASSELESTGELFF. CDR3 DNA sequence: TGTGCCAGCAGTGAGTTAGAGAGTACCGGGGAGCTGTTTTTT.

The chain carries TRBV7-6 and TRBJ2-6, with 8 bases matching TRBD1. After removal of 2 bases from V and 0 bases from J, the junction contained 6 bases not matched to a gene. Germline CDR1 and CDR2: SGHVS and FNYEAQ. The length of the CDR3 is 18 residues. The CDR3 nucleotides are TGTGCCAGCAGCTTAAAACGACAGGGGAGCTCTGGGGCCAACGTCCTGACTTTC. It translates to CASSLKRQGSSGANVLTF.

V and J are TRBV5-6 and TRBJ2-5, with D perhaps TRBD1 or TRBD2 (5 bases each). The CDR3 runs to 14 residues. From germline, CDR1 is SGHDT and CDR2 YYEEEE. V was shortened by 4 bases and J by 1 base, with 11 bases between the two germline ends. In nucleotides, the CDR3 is TGTGCCAGCAGCCTGGGGGTTGGCCAAGAGACCCAGTACTTC. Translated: CASSLGVGQETQYF.

The CDR3 DNA reads TGTGCCAGCAGTACCGAGGGAGTCCCCAACATTCAGTACTTC. It encodes CASSTEGVPNIQYF. This chain links TRBV28 with TRBJ2-4, with D maybe TRBD2 (5 bases). Trimming took 5 bases from V and 7 from J, leaving 15 bases between them. This CDR3 is 14 amino acids long. CDR1 is MDHEN and CDR2 is SYDVKM in the germline V gene.

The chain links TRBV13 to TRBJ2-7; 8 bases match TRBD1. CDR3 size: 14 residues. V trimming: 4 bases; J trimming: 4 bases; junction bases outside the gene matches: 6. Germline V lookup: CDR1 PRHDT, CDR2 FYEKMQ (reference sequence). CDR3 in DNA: TGTGCCAGCAGCTCCCGACAGGGGCGGTACGAGCAGTACTTC. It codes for CASSSRQGRYEQYF.

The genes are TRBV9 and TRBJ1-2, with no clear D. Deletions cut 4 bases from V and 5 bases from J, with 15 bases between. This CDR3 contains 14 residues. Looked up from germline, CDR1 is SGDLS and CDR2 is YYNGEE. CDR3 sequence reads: CASSPSRGSYGYTF. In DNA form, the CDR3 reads TGTGCCAGCAGCCCCTCCAGAGGGTCTTATGGCTACACCTTC.

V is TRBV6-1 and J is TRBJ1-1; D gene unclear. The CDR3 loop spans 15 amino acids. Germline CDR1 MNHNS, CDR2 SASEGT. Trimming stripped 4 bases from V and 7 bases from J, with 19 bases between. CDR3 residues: CASSAGWQDSREAFF. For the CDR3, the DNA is TGTGCCAGCAGTGCGGGATGGCAGGACTCCCGTGAAGCTTTCTTT.